The sequence of this TCR beta chain was determined in a study of T cells after posttransplantation cyclophosphamide. Study conclusions and caveats: TRB clonality was highly associated with recipient CMV seropositivity and reactivation.

As regards this clone: Its specificity is unknown.

The method was immunoSEQ multiplex PCR; TCRdb's version includes in-frame clones alone and lacks a portion of them. The sample includes 15,000 or so clones, around 90% of them seen just once. Trimming took 5 bases from V and 9 from J; bases not matched to a gene: 8. The CDR3 loop spans 14 amino acids. Germline-derived CDR1 and CDR2 are SEHNR and FQNEAQ (reference sequence). Controls had myeloablative marrow grafts with methotrexate and calcineurin inhibitor, sampled at 1 year. Sequencing used PBMCs, obtained after an allogeneic stem cell transplant with a calcineurin inhibitor and methotrexate. The genes are TRBV7-9 and TRBJ2-2, with 8 bases that match TRBD1. This receptor was taken from a male patient in his fifties who received an allogeneic stem cell transplant from an unrelated donor, was CMV-positive, and had chronic GVHD only. Part of the T cell pool may stem from the graft donor. The CDR3 spells CASSHGQGSRELFF. DNA for the CDR3: TGTGCCAGCAGCCACGGACAGGGAAGTCGGGAGCTGTTTTTT. Combining the CDR3 with reference TRBV7-9 and TRBJ2-2 gives the whole variable domain DTGVSQNPRHKITKRGQNVTFRCDPISEHNRLYWYRQTLGQGPEFLTYFQNEAQLEKSRLLSDRFSAERPKGSFSTLEIQRTEQGDSAMYLCASSHGQGSRELFFGEGSRLTVL.